A selection of T cell receptor beta chains follows, all from one sample in a study of shared clonotypes between healthy human individuals. Data came from immunoSEQ multiplex PCR; TCRdb stores just in-frame clones and leaves some out. The sample carries about 1.5 million clones, 95% to 99% recorded once. Specimen: naive CD4+ T cells sorted from blood. Every receptor here comes from a man aged 30 to 39 in good health. The CDR3 runs from the conserved cysteine through the conserved F or W. The order of the fields is V gene, D gene, J gene, clone size, CDR3 length, CDR3 DNA, CDR3 protein. D genes are given only for firm matches. Only some rows state a clone size, as once, few, many or a class for expanded clones.

TRBV5-4	TRBD2	TRBJ2-1	.	18	TGTGCCAGCAGCTTGGAGGGCCTTCGGGGGGAGTCCTACAATGAGCAGTTCTTC	CASSLEGLRGESYNEQFF
TRBV29-1	.	TRBJ2-1	once	16	TGCAGCGTTGAGAGTGCGGAGCCGGGCTCCTACAATGAGCAGTTCTTC	CSVESAEPGSYNEQFF
TRBV10-3	TRBD1	TRBJ2-7	.	15	TGTGCCATCAGTGATTTGGACAGGGCGGCCTACGAGCAGTACTTC	CAISDLDRAAYEQYF
TRBV29-1	TRBD2	TRBJ2-7	.	15	TGCAGCGTTGAAGCTAGCGGGAGGGCCATTTACGAGCAGTACTTC	CSVEASGRAIYEQYF
TRBV29-1	.	TRBJ1-3	.	13	TGCAGCGTTTCAGACAGCCTCGGAAACACCATATATTTT	CSVSDSLGNTIYF
TRBV27	.	TRBJ2-7	.	15	TGTGCCAGCAGCCTTAGATCAAACCTCCCTTACGAGCAGTACTTC	CASSLRSNLPYEQYF
TRBV4-1	.	TRBJ2-7	.	14	TGCGCCAGCAGCCAAGTCGGACGCCGGAACGAGCAGTACTTC	CASSQVGRRNEQYF
TRBV6-1	.	TRBJ2-7	.	15	TGTGCCAGCAGTGAAGCTGGGGGCAGTTACTACGAGCAGTACTTC	CASSEAGGSYYEQYF
TRBV19	.	TRBJ2-2	.	15	TGTGCCAGTAGTATCGACAGGAGATACACCGGGGAGCTGTTTTTT	CASSIDRRYTGELFF
TRBV4-3	.	TRBJ1-2	.	16	TGCGCCAGCAGCCAAGAGAGTAGGGAAGCTAACTATGGCTACACCTTC	CASSQESREANYGYTF
TRBV5-1	TRBD2	TRBJ2-1	.	15	TGCGCCAGCAGCTTAATCGGGAGGGCAGTAAATGAGCAGTTCTTC	CASSLIGRAVNEQFF